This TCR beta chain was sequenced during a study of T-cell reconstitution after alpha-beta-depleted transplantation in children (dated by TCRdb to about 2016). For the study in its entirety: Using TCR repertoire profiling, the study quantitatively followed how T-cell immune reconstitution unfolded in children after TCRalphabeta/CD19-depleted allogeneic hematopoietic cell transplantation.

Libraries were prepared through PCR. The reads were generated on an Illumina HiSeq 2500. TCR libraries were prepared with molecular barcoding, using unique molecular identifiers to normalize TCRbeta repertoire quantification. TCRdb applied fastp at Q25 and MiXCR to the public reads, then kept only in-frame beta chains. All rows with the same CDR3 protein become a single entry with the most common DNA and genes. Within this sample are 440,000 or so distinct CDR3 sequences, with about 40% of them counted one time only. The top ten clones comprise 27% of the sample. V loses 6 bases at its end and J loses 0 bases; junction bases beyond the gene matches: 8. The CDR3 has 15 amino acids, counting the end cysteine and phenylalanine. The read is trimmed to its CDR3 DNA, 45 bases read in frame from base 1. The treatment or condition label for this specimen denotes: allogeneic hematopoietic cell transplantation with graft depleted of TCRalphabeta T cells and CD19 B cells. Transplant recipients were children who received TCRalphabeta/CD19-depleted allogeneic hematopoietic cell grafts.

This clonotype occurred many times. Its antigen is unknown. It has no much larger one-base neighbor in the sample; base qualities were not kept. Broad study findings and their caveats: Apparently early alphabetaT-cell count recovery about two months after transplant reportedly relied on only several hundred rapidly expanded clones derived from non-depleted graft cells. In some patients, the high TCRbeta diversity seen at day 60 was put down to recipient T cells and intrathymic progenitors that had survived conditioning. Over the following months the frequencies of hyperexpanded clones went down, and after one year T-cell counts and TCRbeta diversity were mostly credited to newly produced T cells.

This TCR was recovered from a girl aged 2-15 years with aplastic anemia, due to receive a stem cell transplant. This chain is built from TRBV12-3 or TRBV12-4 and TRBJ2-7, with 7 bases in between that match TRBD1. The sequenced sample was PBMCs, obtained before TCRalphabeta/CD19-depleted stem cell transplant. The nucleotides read TGTGCCAGCAGGCAGACAGGGACGAGCTCCTACGAGCAGTACTTC. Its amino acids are CASRQTGTSSYEQYF.